The entry below gives a single T cell receptor beta chain sequence along with its context. Its cognate antigen is unknown. V lost 2 bases, J lost 1 base, and 5 bases stayed unmatched. Germline V gene sequence: CDR1 KGHSH, CDR2 LQKENI. The length of the CDR3 is 17 residues. The data originate from a study of cytomegalovirus exposure and HLA in healthy donors. Across the whole study: Prior work identified 100 million to 130 million unique TCR beta sequences in 150 million to 200 million T cells.

The primer mix had 60 Vbeta and 13 Jbeta primers. Sequenced by immunoSEQ multiplex PCR; TCRdb stores in-frame clones only, minus some. The table has 85,000 to 120,000 clones, about 75% seen once. Study outcomes and limitations: What a later analysis showed was that several of the most significant clusters appeared linked to common viral pathogens.

The receptor was isolated from a man between 35 and 55 years old in good health and CMV-seronegative. This sequence joins TRBV18 and TRBJ1-3, with TRBD1 matching over 10 bases. The sample consisted of PBMCs. The CDR3 here is CASSPFSGQGSGNTIYF. DNA of the CDR3: TGTGCCAGCTCACCATTTTCGGGACAGGGGTCTGGAAACACCATATATTTT.